Given below is one TCR beta chain in context. Its antigen is still unknown. Trimming took 4 bases from V and 5 from J, leaving 21 bases between them. Germline values: CDR1 MNHEY, CDR2 SMNVEV (reference sequence). The CDR3 length is 16 residues. The data originate from a study of CD8 T cells in ankylosing spondylitis. Study-wide results and caveats: CD8+ by phenotype, disease-linked clones were relatively rare in peripheral blood. Matched ankylosing spondylitis synovial fluid reportedly showed significant enrichment of disease-linked clones. Ankylosing spondylitis blood appeared to carry a characteristic TCR beta motif of roughly eight highly homologous variants.

In making TCR beta libraries, quantitative 5'-RACE with molecular barcodes was used. Each CDR3 protein gets one entry after TCRdb re-called the 5' RACE reads with MiXCR. The table records some 840,000 distinct CDR3 sequences, 10% to 15% of them present only once. The J gene is TRBJ2-7, the V gene TRBV27, with TRBD1 as a possible D gene (6 bases). Specimen: blood, either unsorted or a sorted T cell fraction (not recorded which). The source of this sequence is a male donor with ankylosing spondylitis. CDR3 sequence: CASSSPGQWARDEQYF. CDR3 bases: TGTGCCAGCAGTTCACCGGGACAATGGGCGAGGGACGAGCAGTACTTC.